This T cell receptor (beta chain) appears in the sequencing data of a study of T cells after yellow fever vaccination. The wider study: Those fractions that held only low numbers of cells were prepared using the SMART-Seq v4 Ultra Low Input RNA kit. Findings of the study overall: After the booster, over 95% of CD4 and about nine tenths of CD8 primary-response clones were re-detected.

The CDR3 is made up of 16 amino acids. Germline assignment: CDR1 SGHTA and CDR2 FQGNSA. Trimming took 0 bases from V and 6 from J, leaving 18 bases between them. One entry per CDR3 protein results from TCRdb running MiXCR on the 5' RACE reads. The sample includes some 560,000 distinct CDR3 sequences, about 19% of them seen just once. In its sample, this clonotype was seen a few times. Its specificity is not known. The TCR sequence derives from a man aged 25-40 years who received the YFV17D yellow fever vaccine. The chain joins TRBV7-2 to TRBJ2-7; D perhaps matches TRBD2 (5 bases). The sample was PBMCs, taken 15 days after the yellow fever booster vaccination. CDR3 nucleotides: TGTGCCAGCAGCTTAGCGCGGGTCGTTCTTGGCGGCGAGCAGTACTTC. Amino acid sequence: CASSLARVVLGGEQYF.